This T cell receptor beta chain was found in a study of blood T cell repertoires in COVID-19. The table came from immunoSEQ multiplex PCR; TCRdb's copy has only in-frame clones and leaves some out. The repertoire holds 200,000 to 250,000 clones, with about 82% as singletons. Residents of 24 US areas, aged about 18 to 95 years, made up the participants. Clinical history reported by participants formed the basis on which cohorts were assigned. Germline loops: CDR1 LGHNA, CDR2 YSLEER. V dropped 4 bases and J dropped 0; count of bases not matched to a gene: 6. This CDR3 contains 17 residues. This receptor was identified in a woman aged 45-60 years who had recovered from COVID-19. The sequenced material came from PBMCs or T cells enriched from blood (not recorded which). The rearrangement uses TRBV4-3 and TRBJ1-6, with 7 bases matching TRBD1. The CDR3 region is CASSPTTGSSYNSPLHF. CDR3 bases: TGCGCCAGCAGCCCTACGACAGGGAGCTCCTATAATTCACCCCTCCACTTT.